This T cell receptor (beta chain) stems from a study of blood T cell repertoires in COVID-19. For the study at large: In each case, the material was cDNA or gDNA derived from T cells, B-cell-depleted T cells, or PBMCs.

Per the authors' pipeline: Estimated nucleated cell counts came from reference gene primer amplification. The data were produced by immunoSEQ multiplex PCR, yet TCRdb's version contains in-frame clones alone and is incomplete. V and J calls and clone size are given by that table; D and trimming were obtained from the DNA. Of 150,000 to 200,000 clones in the sample, approximately 86% were seen once. V was trimmed by 2 bases and J by 4 bases, leaving 14 bases between them. This CDR3 comprises 15 residues. The germline V gene encodes CDR1 KGHSH and CDR2 LQKENI. Participants were placed into cohorts based on the clinical history they reported. In this sample, this clone turned up a few times.

J is TRBJ1-2 and V is TRBV18; D might be TRBD1 (5 bases). The sequence was collected from a woman aged 25-40 years who had recovered from COVID-19. The sequencing input was PBMCs or T cells enriched from blood (not recorded which). CDR3 region: CASSPSAGRGYGYTF. The CDR3, as DNA: TGTGCCAGCTCACCATCCGCAGGGCGGGGCTATGGCTACACCTTC.